The subject of this entry is one T cell receptor beta chain. Its antigen is not identified. Scientists amplified the TCR beta CDR3 regions from RNA transcripts. An initial RT-PCR round employing HTBI primers preceded a second-round multiplex PCR. TCRdb processed the multiplex PCR reads anew with MiXCR; each CDR3 protein has one entry. The sample includes approximately 1.2 million distinct CDR3 sequences, about 40% of them seen just once. The CDR3 runs 19 residues. The V end was cut by 3 bases, the J end by 4 bases, with 24 bases between. Looked up from germline, CDR1 is SEHNR and CDR2 is FQNEAQ (reference sequence). The sample belongs to a study of Graves' ophthalmopathy and Graves' hyperthyroidism. The study's findings and limits: Using a 13-signature model, the authors split ophthalmopathy from stable hyperthyroidism, with roughly 90% sensitivity and 70% to 83% specificity.

Establishment of the diagnosis relied upon clinical symptoms, serum thyroxine, TRAb, thyroid ultrasound and orbital computed tomography. The sequence was collected from an adult man with Graves' hyperthyroidism. The chain carries TRBV7-9 and TRBJ1-4; D is perhaps TRBD1 (6 bases). The material sequenced was peripheral blood or thyroid tissue (not recorded which). CDR3 nucleotides: TGTGCCAGCAGCTTTGACAGATCCGCTGGGGCCAGGGGTAATGAAAAACTGTTTTTT. This gives the protein CASSFDRSAGARGNEKLFF.